This T cell receptor beta chain was obtained from a study of radiotherapy plus CTLA-4 blockade in lung cancer. Study as a whole: Of all patients, 15% to 20% responded objectively and 31% showed disease control. Study results and limitations: In blood, early T cell clone dynamics reportedly predicted response best, together with interferon-beta. An expansion of tumor-derived TCR clones occurred in blood after radiotherapy plus ipilimumab.

This clone occurred a few times. The antigen remains undetermined. Patients with chemo-refractory metastatic non-small-cell lung cancer received focal radiation plus CTLA-4 blockade with ipilimumab. This CDR3 spans 16 amino acids. J gave up 4 bases and V 0 bases, and 6 bases lay outside the gene matches. Germline V gene data show CDR1 as SGHTA and CDR2 as FQGTGA. Clones were read by immunoSEQ multiplex PCR, and TCRdb kept only the in-frame ones, dropping some. The data contain about 64,000 clones, approximately 65% of them singletons. The sequence came from a human donor with non-small cell lung cancer whose response to radiotherapy plus ipilimumab could not be evaluated. The input for sequencing was peripheral blood, taken from a patient treated with radiotherapy plus ipilimumab. The chain combines TRBV7-3 with TRBJ2-1, with 7 bases that match TRBD2. The CDR3 nucleotides read TGTGCCAGCAGCTTAACCGGGGCTAGCGGTTACAATGAGCAGTTCTTC. Protein sequence: CASSLTGASGYNEQFF.